This T cell receptor (beta chain) was sequenced during a study of T cell changes during pregnancy in multiple sclerosis. The CDR3 sequence is 14 residues long. CDR1 and CDR2 from the germline V gene are MNHEY and SMNVEV (reference sequence). Trimming at V came to 2 bases and at J to 2 bases, leaving 3 bases not matched to a gene. Data came from immunoSEQ multiplex PCR; TCRdb stores just in-frame clones and leaves some out. The sample has about 83,000 clones, 90% to 95% seen once. This clone has a single count. The sequence came from a female donor with multiple sclerosis, enrolled in a pregnancy study. The material was peripheral blood, obtained in the second trimester of pregnancy. The chain is built from TRBV27 and TRBJ2-7; 7 bases are shared with TRBD2. The DNA of the CDR3 is TGTGCCAGCAGTTTACTAGCGGCCCCCTACGAGCAGTACTTC. It codes for CASSLLAAPYEQYF.